The T cell receptor (beta chain) described here comes from a study of cytotoxic CD8 clonotypes in ibrutinib-treated CLL. Study-level points and caveats: Baseline-level clonality went beyond age-matched healthy donors and moved in step with circulating CD8+ T-cell counts. Clonality went up at ibrutinib response and then declined back toward baseline at progression.

This table comes from immunoSEQ multiplex PCR, and its TCRdb copy is limited to in-frame clones, with some not included. The top ten hold approximately 6% of the sample, which has 200,000 to 250,000 clones, around 70% seen once. The V end lost 4 bases, the J end lost 5 bases, and 17 bases lay between the germline ends. The CDR3 contains 15 residues. The germline gives CDR1 LGHNA, CDR2 YNFKEQ. About this clone itself: Antigen specificity is unknown.

The chain is built from TRBV4-2 and TRBJ2-5; D might be TRBD1 or TRBD2, each matching 6 bases. This material consisted of PBMCs, taken after 12 months of ibrutinib treatment. The TCR sequence derives from a human donor with chronic lymphocytic leukemia. Here the CDR3 DNA reads TGTGCCAGCAGCCCCAAGATCGGAGGGGGGGAGACCCAGTACTTC. Translated: CASSPKIGGGETQYF.